This T cell receptor beta chain was documented in a study of early T cells in non-severe SARS-CoV-2 infection. The table lists this clonotype with a count of one. Individual cDNA molecules were tagged with unique molecular identifiers. TCRdb itself ran the 5' RACE reads through MiXCR, one entry per CDR3 protein. The repertoire holds some 81,000 distinct CDR3 sequences, with over 9% as singletons. This CDR3 spans 14 amino acids. Per the germline V gene, CDR1 is SGHRS and CDR2 is YFSETQ. V was trimmed by 1 base and J by 2 bases, leaving 10 bases between them. This chain joins TRBV5-1 and TRBJ2-7, with D perhaps TRBD1 or TRBD2 (5 bases each). This TCR was sampled from an adult who was a healthcare worker with PCR-confirmed SARS-CoV-2 infection or an uninfected control (not recorded which). Specimen: whole blood. The CDR3 DNA follows: TGCGCCAGCAGCTTGAAGGGGAGCACCTACGAGCAGTACTTC. Translated, it gives CASSLKGSTYEQYF.